This entry features one T cell receptor beta chain sequence. In terms of age and location, participants ranged from roughly 18 to 100 years and lived in about 25 US areas. Cohort assignment relied on participant-reported clinical history. This CDR3 is built from 12 residues. V was clipped by 4 bases and J by 10 bases, with 11 bases between them. The sample originates from a study of blood T cell repertoires in COVID-19. Study summary: Some COVID-19 samples were acute and others convalescent; all came from the United States, Italy and Spain.

As handled by the study authors: From reference gene primer amplification, estimates of nucleated cell counts were derived. Sequencing was performed with immunoSEQ multiplex PCR; in TCRdb, only in-frame clones are kept and a portion is missing. That table furnishes V, J and clone size, whereas the DNA furnished D and trimming. The sample lists 250,000 or so clones, about 90% seen once, with more than 3% in the top ten. The chain couples TRBV23-1 to TRBJ2-1; TRBD2 might be the D (5 bases). TRBV23-1 is known as an ORF, though its function is uncertain. The specimen was PBMCs or T cells enriched from blood (not recorded which). The sequence derives from a woman aged 25 to 39 who had been exposed to COVID-19. The CDR3 nucleotides are TGCGCCAGCAGTCCCTCCCGGGGAGAGCAGTTCTTC. It specifies CASSPSRGEQFF.